The 29 T cell receptor beta chains presented below share a single source sample, sequenced in a study of vaccination and CD4 T cells after COVID-19. As for treatment: roughly ten-day PBMC culture with coronavirus spike peptide pools or control peptides (ViraFEST assay). Cultured CD4+ T cell DNA was sequenced using the Oncomine TCR Beta short-read assay. TCRdb redid the calling of the PCR reads with MiXCR, one entry per CDR3 protein. The repertoire holds about 26,000 distinct CDR3 sequences, with 35% to 50% as singletons. Antigens for these TCRs are unknown. The sequenced sample was CD4+ T cells from blood, cultured in vitro. Receptor source: a human donor who had recovered from COVID-19.

The chain uses TRBV6-2 or TRBV6-3 and TRBJ2-5; TRBD2 matches at 9 bases. This CDR3 contains 15 residues. V lost 2 bases and J lost 2; bases outside the gene matches: 3. From germline, CDR1 is MNHEY and CDR2 SVGEGT. The chain's CDR3 is CASSYLTSGQETQYF. CDR3 nucleotides: TGTGCCAGCAGTTACCTGACTAGCGGACAAGAGACCCAGTACTTC.

The genes are TRBV6-1 and TRBJ1-3; the D is unclear. Trimming left V 8 bases short and J 0 bases short, with 11 bases between. Germline V CDR1 and CDR2: MNHNS, SASEGT. CDR3 size: 14 residues. The CDR3 nucleotides read TGTGCCAGCCCGGAGCAACCCTCTGGAAACACCATATATTTT. Residues: CASPEQPSGNTIYF.

The J gene is TRBJ2-5, the V gene TRBV28, with D possibly being TRBD2 (6 bases). V was clipped by 8 bases and J by 4 bases, with 20 bases between them. Germline CDR1 MDHEN, CDR2 SYDVKM. This CDR3 has 15 amino acids. The CDR3 region is CASGARSSVAETQYF. In nucleotides, the CDR3 is TGTGCCAGCGGAGCCCGATCTAGCGTCGCAGAGACCCAGTACTTC.

The chain recombines TRBV6-5 with TRBJ1-1, with 11 bases identical to TRBD1. This CDR3 spans 17 amino acids. Trimming at V came to 1 base and at J to 1 base, leaving 5 bases not matched to a gene. Germline lookup yields CDR1 MNHEY and CDR2 SVGAGI. CDR3 DNA: TGTGCCAGCAGTTACTTAGGGACAGGGGGGAAGAACACTGAAGCTTTCTTT. It yields the protein CASSYLGTGGKNTEAFF.

The chain carries TRBV20-1 and TRBJ2-1; D remains ambiguous. Between the trimmed V and J ends, which lost 6 bases and 8 bases, there was a span of 14 bases. Germline V gene sequence: CDR1 DFQATT, CDR2 SNEGSKA (reference sequence). CDR3 length equals 12 residues. The CDR3 protein is CSARGAKYEQFF. CDR3 DNA: TGCAGTGCACGCGGAGCGAAGTATGAGCAGTTCTTC.

The J gene is TRBJ1-1, the V gene TRBV20-1; 9 positions agree with TRBD1. In germline, CDR1 is DFQATT, CDR2 SNEGSKA (reference sequence). The trim removed 3 bases at V and 2 bases at J, leaving 7 bases unmatched. CDR3 size: 15 residues. Here the CDR3 reads CSASGPGQGNTEAFF. The CDR3, as DNA: TGCAGTGCTAGTGGCCCGGGACAGGGAAACACTGAAGCTTTCTTT.

The chain links TRBV9 to TRBJ1-6; D uncertain. CDR3 length: 15 amino acids. Looked up from germline, CDR1 is SGDLS and CDR2 is YYNGEE. Trimming left V 3 bases short and J 3 bases short, with 10 bases between. The CDR3 region is CASSGGRDYNSPLHF. CDR3 sequence (DNA): TGTGCCAGCAGCGGAGGAAGGGACTATAATTCACCCCTCCACTTT. Drawing the rest from reference TRBV9 and TRBJ1-6, the complete variable domain is DSGVTQTPKHLITATGQRVTLRCSPRSGDLSVYWYQQSLDQGLQFLIQYYNGEERAKGNILERFSAQQFPDLHSELNLSSLELGDSALYFCASSGGRDYNSPLHFGNGTRLTVT.

This clonotype was seen more than once but under ten times. V and J are TRBV7-2 and TRBJ2-3; TRBD2 matches 7 bases. CDR1 and CDR2 (germline): SGHTA, FQGNSA. J gave up 10 bases and V 4 bases, and 11 bases lay outside the gene matches. The CDR3 contains 14 residues. The CDR3 spells CASSSSRGERPQYF. The CDR3 bases are TGTGCCAGCAGCTCCAGTCGGGGGGAGCGGCCGCAGTATTTT.

Turning to this clonotype: It may be a read error: a sequence one base away is much more abundant. The chain recombines TRBV20-1 with TRBJ1-2, with 9 bases that match TRBD1. Germline values: CDR1 DFQATT, CDR2 SNEGSKA (reference sequence). This CDR3 comprises 15 residues. The V segment lost 0 bases and the J segment 5 bases; nucleotides outside the gene matches: 7. The CDR3 here is CSARDREGQGYGYTF. The CDR3 DNA sequence: TGCAGTGCTAGAGATCGGGAGGGACAGGGATATGGCTACACCTTC.

The chain has TRBV7-8 and TRBJ2-7; tentative D call: TRBD2 (5 bases). Per the germline V gene, CDR1 is SGHVS and CDR2 is FQNEAQ. The ends were cut back, 5 bases at V and 7 bases at J, with 18 bases in the middle. The CDR3 length is 14 residues. CDR3 protein: CASSPGRGVEEQYF. The CDR3 DNA is TGTGCCAGCAGCCCAGGTCGGGGAGTGGAGGAGCAGTACTTC.

The genes are TRBV28 and TRBJ2-5; no reliable D call. Germline V gives CDR1 MDHEN, CDR2 SYDVKM. The V gene lost 4 bases and the J gene lost 1 base, with 10 bases spanning the gap. This CDR3 spans 14 amino acids. CDR3 residues: CASSSARFQETQYF. DNA of the CDR3: TGTGCCAGCAGTTCCGCTAGGTTCCAAGAGACCCAGTACTTC.

The chain links TRBV7-9 to TRBJ2-3, with TRBD1 identical over 9 bases. V lost 4 bases, J lost 4 bases, and 3 bases stayed unmatched. This CDR3 spans 14 amino acids. Looked up from germline, CDR1 is SEHNR and CDR2 is FQNEAQ (reference sequence). This chain's CDR3 is CASSWGQGPDTQYF. DNA of the CDR3: TGTGCCAGCAGCTGGGGACAGGGACCAGATACGCAGTATTTT.

This clonotype has more than one count but fewer than ten. The chain joins TRBV7-2 to TRBJ1-6, with 7 bases aligning to TRBD1. V lost 4 bases to trimming and J lost 2 bases; unmatched junction nucleotides: 5. This CDR3 spans 16 amino acids. The germline V gene encodes CDR1 SGHTA and CDR2 FQGNSA. Here the CDR3 reads CASSSHGTAYNSPLHF. For the CDR3, the DNA is TGTGCCAGCAGCTCCCACGGGACAGCCTATAATTCACCCCTCCACTTT.

This clonotype was detected a few times. The chain employs TRBV6-1 and TRBJ2-3; no definite D call. The CDR3 is 16 residues long. V was shortened by 5 bases and J by 2 bases, with 17 bases between the two germline ends. Germline V gene lookup returns CDR1 MNHNS and CDR2 SASEGT. CDR3 sequence (DNA): TGTGCCAGCAGTAATCCTATTTCCGGCCCCACAGATACGCAGTATTTT. This codes for CASSNPISGPTDTQYF.

This clonotype was counted only a few times. The V call is TRBV19, the J call TRBJ2-7, with TRBD2 matching over 7 bases. The CDR3 covers 14 residues. Germline V lookup: CDR1 LNHDA, CDR2 SQIVND (reference sequence). V shed 5 bases, J shed 3 bases, and the junction held 7 bases outside the gene matches. In DNA form, the CDR3 reads TGTGCCAGTAGTCTAAGCGGGGAAAACTACGAGCAGTACTTC. Amino acid sequence: CASSLSGENYEQYF.

This rearrangement joins TRBV4-3 to TRBJ2-5; D is unresolved. CDR3 length: 16 residues. The V and J ends lost 4 bases and 1 base respectively, with 16 bases between them. Looked up from germline, CDR1 is LGHNA and CDR2 is YSLEER. The CDR3 DNA is TGCGCCAGCAGCCCCCTGGGTAAGGGCCCCCAAGAGACCCAGTACTTC. Its protein is CASSPLGKGPQETQYF.

This chain uses TRBV28 with TRBJ1-1; tentatively, D is TRBD1 (5 bases). The CDR3 consists of 10 residues. V dropped 9 bases and J dropped 5 bases, with 7 bases sitting between them. Looked up from germline, CDR1 is MDHEN and CDR2 is SYDVKM. CDR3 sequence reads: CASGQTEAFF. The CDR3 DNA is TGTGCCAGTGGACAAACTGAAGCTTTCTTT.

V and J are TRBV5-1 and TRBJ1-1, with D possibly matching TRBD1 (6 bases). The germline V gene has CDR1 SGHRS and CDR2 YFSETQ. Trimming stripped 3 bases from V and 3 bases from J, with 12 bases between. CDR3 length equals 14 residues. CDR3 loop: CASSWDNSYTEAFF. CDR3 nucleotide sequence: TGCGCCAGCAGCTGGGACAATTCATACACTGAAGCTTTCTTT.

For this clonotype: The junction does not match germline at one end; this may be a read error. This rearrangement joins TRBV29-1 to TRBJ1-2, with no clear D. This CDR3 spans 11 amino acids. The germline gives CDR1 SQVTM, CDR2 ANQGSEA. CDR3 sequence (DNA): TGCAGCGTGGGGTCGGGTGGCTCAAGGAACTTC. As protein: CSVGSGGSRNF.

This chain joins TRBV6-5 and TRBJ2-7; the D gene is possibly TRBD1 (5 bases). V was trimmed by 2 bases and J by 5 bases, leaving 13 bases between them. From germline, CDR1 is MNHEY and CDR2 SVGAGI. This CDR3 comprises 14 residues. The CDR3, as DNA: TGTGCCAGCAGTTACGGGCTCCAGGGAAACGAGCAGTACTTC. This translates into CASSYGLQGNEQYF.

The rearrangement uses TRBV7-9 and TRBJ2-7; D gene unclear. V was clipped by 6 bases and J by 5 bases, with 8 bases between them. The germline V gene encodes CDR1 SEHNR and CDR2 FQNEAQ (reference sequence). This CDR3 spans 11 amino acids. The CDR3 loop is CASSSVHEQYF. The CDR3 bases are TGTGCCAGCAGTTCCGTACACGAGCAGTACTTC.

This clonotype was seen a handful of times. The chain links TRBV4-1 to TRBJ2-1, with 10 bases matching TRBD2. Per the germline V gene, CDR1 is MGHRA and CDR2 is YSYEKL. The CDR3 has 17 amino acids. Losses at the gene ends were 4 bases for V and 7 bases for J; bases not matched to a gene: 13. CDR3 sequence (DNA): TGCGCCAGCAGCCGAGGCGGACTAGCGGTTTTAGGGAATGAGCAGTTCTTC. Its translation: CASSRGGLAVLGNEQFF.

The rearrangement links TRBV30 to TRBJ1-1; a weak D match, TRBD1 (5 bases). The V and J ends lost 3 bases and 12 bases respectively, with 17 bases between them. The CDR3 totals 12 residues. Germline V lookup: CDR1 GTSNPN, CDR2 SVGIG (reference sequence). CDR3 DNA: TGTGCCTGGAGCTTCCCCAGGGCGGCGACTTTCTTT. Encoded protein: CAWSFPRAATFF.

V and J are TRBV20-1 and TRBJ2-2; D uncertain. The ends were cut back, 5 bases at V and 5 bases at J, with 18 bases in the middle. Germline CDR1 is DFQATT and CDR2 is SNEGSKA (reference sequence). This CDR3 is built from 15 residues. The CDR3 region is CSAFFFLGRTGELFF. CDR3 bases: TGCAGTGCTTTCTTCTTTTTGGGCCGGACCGGGGAGCTGTTTTTT.

V gene TRBV28 combines with J gene TRBJ1-1; TRBD1 might be the D (5 bases). Trimming left V 6 bases short and J 1 base short, with 18 bases between. CDR3 length equals 16 residues. CDR1 and CDR2 from the germline V gene are MDHEN and SYDVKM. CDR3 coding DNA: TGTGCCAGCAGCAGTTTACTACCAGGGAGGAACACTGAAGCTTTCTTT. Translating gives CASSSLLPGRNTEAFF.

The rearrangement joins TRBV27 to TRBJ1-1; D unresolved. The CDR3 extends over 17 amino acids. Deletions cut 6 bases from V and 2 bases from J, with 22 bases between. Germline values: CDR1 MNHEY, CDR2 SMNVEV (reference sequence). The CDR3: CASRALVGRKKNTEAFF. CDR3 sequence (DNA): TGTGCCAGCAGGGCCCTCGTGGGTAGGAAGAAAAACACTGAAGCTTTCTTT.

Comment on this clonotype: Possible read error: a much larger clone is one base away. This chain connects TRBV11-3 to TRBJ2-5; perhaps D is TRBD1 or TRBD2 (5 bases each). CDR1 and CDR2 (germline): SGHNT, YENEEA. Between the trimmed V and J ends, which lost 7 bases and 5 bases, there was a span of 17 bases. The CDR3 length is 14 residues. CDR3 sequence (DNA): TGTGCCAGCACCATTTATGGGACGGGGGAGACCCAGTACTTC. Translating gives CASTIYGTGETQYF.

The gene calls are TRBV27 and TRBJ1-6, with a tentative D call TRBD1 (6 bases). Looked up from germline, CDR1 is MNHEY and CDR2 is SMNVEV (reference sequence). Deletions cut 6 bases from V and 8 bases from J, with 17 bases between. The CDR3 extends over 15 amino acids. CDR3 region: CASSPNTGAYSPLHF. The CDR3 DNA sequence: TGTGCCAGCAGCCCAAACACGGGGGCGTATTCACCCCTCCACTTT.

V gene TRBV5-1 combines with J gene TRBJ1-1, with no clear D. The CDR3 is made up of 16 amino acids. With 4 bases removed from V and 1 base from J, the gap between germline ends came to 17 bases. The germline V gene encodes CDR1 SGHRS and CDR2 YFSETQ. For the CDR3, the DNA is TGCGCCAGCAGCCATTCCACACCGGCAGCGAACACTGAAGCTTTCTTT. As protein: CASSHSTPAANTEAFF.